This T cell receptor (beta chain) was recorded in a study of CD4 T cells in relation to SARS-CoV-2 and coronaviruses. Study overall: Controls used an HIV-1 Nef peptide pool or no peptide. Crossreactive spike epitopes shared across donors were mapped to their HLA restriction. Study results and limitations: No crossreactivity against non-spike viral proteins was tested here. Pre-pandemic and post-infection samples never came from the same donor.

V shed 8 bases and J shed 5 bases, with 11 bases lying between them. The germline V gene encodes CDR1 MDHEN and CDR2 SYDVKM. This CDR3 contains 12 residues. In the case of this clone: What it recognizes is unknown.

This table comes from immunoSEQ multiplex PCR, and its TCRdb copy is limited to in-frame clones, with some not included. The data show under 14,000 clones, over 70% seen once. CD4+ T cells from unexposed donors were obtained before the COVID-19 pandemic (2011-2018). After 10 to 11 days of culture, CD4+ T cells were isolated. Sequenced sample: CD4+ T cells from PBMCs, cultured in vitro. The TCR comes from a human donor in good health. The gene calls are TRBV28 and TRBJ2-3; possibly TRBD2 for D (6 bases). This CDR3 is CASASGRDTQYF. The CDR3 region has the DNA TGTGCCAGCGCGTCCGGGAGAGATACGCAGTATTTT.